This entry lists 32 T cell receptor beta chains sequenced from one sample in a study of T-cell memory formation after mild COVID-19. In TCRdb, the 5' RACE reads were re-called with MiXCR into one record per CDR3 protein. The sample has 10,000 to 15,000 distinct CDR3 sequences, 14% seen once; the top ten hold about 54%. Sequenced input: PBMCs or a T cell subset sorted from them (not recorded which). The receptors shown here come from a man between 18 and 35 years old who had mild COVID-19 (a few samples of this study predate the infection). Cell type and time point are not known.

By frequency in the sample, this clonotype is medium-sized. The chain uses TRBV6-5 and TRBJ2-2, with a possible D match to TRBD2 (6 bases). Germline CDR1 is MNHEY and CDR2 is SVGAGI. The CDR3 extends over 13 amino acids. Trimming removed 8 bases from V and 1 base from J, with 8 bases in between. The CDR3, as DNA: TGTGCCAGCGTGGAGGGGAACACCGGGGAGCTGTTTTTT. Amino acids: CASVEGNTGELFF.

This clonotype was detected ten times or more. DNA for the CDR3: TGTGCCAGCAGCCACAGGGGATGGACCTATAATTCACCCCTCCACTTT. Translation: CASSHRGWTYNSPLHF. The chain recombines TRBV27 with TRBJ1-6, with 7 bases that match TRBD1. CDR3 length: 16 residues. After removal of 6 bases from V and 2 bases from J, the junction contained 7 bases not matched to a gene. The germline gives CDR1 MNHEY, CDR2 SMNVEV (reference sequence).

There are many counts of this clonotype. The genes are TRBV7-9 and TRBJ2-5; possibly TRBD2 for D (5 bases). CDR1 and CDR2 (germline): SEHNR, FQNEAQ (reference sequence). The V and J ends lost 1 base and 7 bases respectively, with 10 bases between them. CDR3 length equals 13 residues. The chain's CDR3 is CASSLGGEGTQYF. In nucleotides, the CDR3 is TGTGCCAGCAGCTTAGGGGGAGAAGGGACCCAGTACTTC.

This clonotype was seen ten or more times. The chain uses TRBV15 and TRBJ2-3; D uncertain. CDR3 length: 14 amino acids. V lost 1 base and J 6 bases, leaving 11 bases between the germline ends. Germline V CDR1 and CDR2: LNHNV, YYDKDF (reference sequence). This CDR3 is CATSRGMFRDTQYF. In nucleotides, the CDR3 is TGTGCCACCAGCAGAGGCATGTTTCGGGATACGCAGTATTTT.

In its sample, this clonotype was seen many times. The rearrangement links TRBV6-6 to TRBJ2-3; D is undetermined. Trimming took off 4 bases at V and 2 bases at J, with 19 bases between the two ends. The CDR3 totals 17 residues. Germline-derived CDR1 and CDR2 are MNHNY and SVGAGI (reference sequence). The DNA for the CDR3 is TGTGCCAGCAGTTCCCCTCCCGACGCGCGGAACACAGATACGCAGTATTTT. It is translated as CASSSPPDARNTDTQYF.

This clonotype has at least ten counts. The CDR3 loop is CASSFSGSPYNEQFF. CDR3 in DNA: TGTGCCAGCAGCTTTAGCGGGTCACCCTACAATGAGCAGTTCTTC. This sequence joins TRBV7-8 and TRBJ2-1; 7 bases agree with TRBD2. The CDR3 contains 15 residues. Germline values: CDR1 SGHVS, CDR2 FQNEAQ. The junction had 4 bases not matched to a gene; V was cut back by 3 bases and J by 2 bases.

This clonotype occurred many times. The chain combines TRBV7-6 with TRBJ2-5; 7 nucleotides align to TRBD2. Germline CDR1 SGHVS, CDR2 FNYEAQ. V trimming: 6 bases; J trimming: 5 bases; junction bases outside the gene matches: 12. The CDR3 consists of 15 residues. CDR3 amino acids: CASSSGGIDGETQYF. Written as DNA, the CDR3 is TGTGCCAGCAGTTCGGGGGGAATAGATGGGGAGACCCAGTACTTC.

In this sample, this clonotype turned up a few times. The V and J genes are TRBV4-3 and TRBJ1-2, with 8 positions matching TRBD1. Germline values: CDR1 LGHNA, CDR2 YSLEER. After removal of 4 bases from V and 6 bases from J, the junction contained 19 bases not matched to a gene. The CDR3 consists of 18 residues. The CDR3 nucleotides read TGCGCCAGCAGCCCCTGGGCCGAAGTTACAGGGGGAGCTCATGGCTACACCTTC. Its translation: CASSPWAEVTGGAHGYTF.

This clonotype was recorded many times. The chain links TRBV12-3 or TRBV12-4 to TRBJ2-1; maybe TRBD2 (6 bases). CDR3 length equals 16 residues. The V gene lost 2 bases and the J gene lost 9 bases, with 20 bases spanning the gap. The CDR3 nucleotides are TGTGCCAGCAGTTTAACGCTCGGGGCAGCGGGCGCTGAGCAGTTCTTC. It yields the protein CASSLTLGAAGAEQFF.

This clonotype has a handful of counts. This chain links TRBV6-1 with TRBJ1-3, with D unresolved. The CDR3 covers 14 residues. Looked up from germline, CDR1 is MNHNS and CDR2 is SASEGT. Trimming removed 8 bases from V and 0 bases from J, with 11 bases in between. CDR3 in amino acids: CASGRFHSGNTIYF. The CDR3 nucleotides are TGTGCCAGCGGCAGGTTCCACTCTGGAAACACCATATATTTT.

Ten or more counts support this clonotype. The chain uses TRBV2 and TRBJ1-4; D is possibly TRBD1 (6 bases). The CDR3 runs to 14 residues. Germline V lookup: CDR1 SNHLY, CDR2 FYNNEI. The V gene lost 11 bases and the J gene lost 3 bases, with 16 bases spanning the gap. As DNA, the CDR3 is TGTGCCTTTAATTGGGGGCCAGCTAATGAAAAACTGTTTTTT. Protein: CAFNWGPANEKLFF.

This clonotype was found many times. The rearrangement links TRBV7-7 to TRBJ2-7; D unclear. CDR3 size: 13 residues. Trimming stripped 1 base from V and 5 bases from J, with 9 bases between. The germline gives CDR1 SSHAT, CDR2 FNYEAQ (reference sequence). CDR3 in DNA: TGTGCCAGCAGCTTAGGAGGTCTAAACGAGCAGTACTTC. Encoded protein: CASSLGGLNEQYF.

The chain employs TRBV2 and TRBJ1-3; TRBD1 matches 9 bases. The CDR3 extends over 17 amino acids. Germline values: CDR1 SNHLY, CDR2 FYNNEI. V lost 6 bases and J lost 3; bases outside the gene matches: 12. CDR3 residues: CASRPTGTGFYGNTIYF. In DNA, the CDR3 is TGTGCCAGCAGACCCACCGGGACAGGGTTTTATGGAAACACCATATATTTT.

This clonotype was seen at least ten times. V usage is TRBV20-1 and J usage is TRBJ2-3, with 12 bases fitting TRBD2. The germline V gene has CDR1 DFQATT and CDR2 SNEGSKA (reference sequence). Trimming took 7 bases from V and 0 from J; bases not matched to a gene: 5. This CDR3 spans 15 amino acids. CDR3 DNA sequence: TGCAGTGTCCGACTAGCGGGGGTTAGCACAGATACGCAGTATTTT. Translated: CSVRLAGVSTDTQYF.

This clonotype was recorded at least ten times. The chain recombines TRBV4-2 with TRBJ2-5, with D tentatively TRBD2 (5 bases). Trimming removed 1 base from V and 5 bases from J, with 14 bases in between. The V gene's germline CDR1 is LGHNA and CDR2 YNFKEQ. This CDR3 spans 15 amino acids. DNA of the CDR3: TGTGCCAGCAGCCAAGGGCCTAGCCCATACGAGACCCAGTACTTC. It encodes CASSQGPSPYETQYF.

This clonotype came up many times. The chain recombines TRBV5-1 with TRBJ2-6; D is perhaps TRBD2 (5 bases). The CDR3 sequence is 16 residues long. The germline V and J ends were trimmed by 2 bases and 4 bases, with 13 bases remaining between them. In germline, CDR1 is SGHRS, CDR2 YFSETQ. The CDR3 here is CASSLRFTRGANVLTF. DNA of the CDR3: TGCGCCAGCAGCTTAAGGTTTACTAGGGGGGCCAACGTCCTGACTTTC.

This clonotype has at least ten counts. In nucleotides, the CDR3 is TGCGCCAGCAGCCAGACGACAGGGAGCTCCTACGAGCAGTACGTC. Its protein is CASSQTTGSSYEQYV. This sequence joins TRBV4-1 and TRBJ2-7; TRBD1 agrees at 7 bases. V gave up 3 bases and J gave up 0 bases; unmatched junction bases: 5. CDR1 is MGHRA, CDR2 YSYEKL, per germline. The CDR3 contains 15 residues.

This clonotype was observed many times. Here the CDR3 reads CASSLQETGQPQHF. As DNA, the CDR3 is TGTGCCAGCAGCCTACAGGAAACGGGACAGCCCCAGCATTTT. V usage is TRBV7-8 and J usage is TRBJ1-5; D is possibly TRBD1 (5 bases). Germline lookup yields CDR1 SGHVS and CDR2 FQNEAQ. Deletions cut 5 bases from V and 7 bases from J, with 15 bases between. The CDR3 is 14 residues long.

This chain connects TRBV6-2 or TRBV6-3 to TRBJ1-2; D remains ambiguous. Trimming took 7 bases from V and 1 from J, leaving 7 bases between them. The CDR3 runs to 12 residues. Germline V gene sequence: CDR1 MNHEY, CDR2 SVGEGT. The CDR3 sequence: CASIGRNYGYTF. The CDR3 DNA follows: TGTGCCAGCATTGGGCGTAACTATGGCTACACCTTC.

The table lists this clonotype with many counts. This chain joins TRBV20-1 and TRBJ1-6, with 7 bases aligning to TRBD1. Germline CDR1 is DFQATT and CDR2 is SNEGSKA (reference sequence). The CDR3 covers 17 residues. Trimming cost V 3 bases and J 4 bases; bases outside gene matches: 12. CDR3 amino acids: CSASVRHRGGYNSPLHF. DNA of the CDR3: TGCAGTGCTAGCGTACGACACAGGGGCGGTTATAATTCACCCCTCCACTTT.

This clonotype was counted only a few times. The chain carries TRBV7-8 and TRBJ1-2, with TRBD1 as a possible D gene (5 bases). This CDR3 is built from 15 residues. Deletions cut 3 bases from V and 5 bases from J, with 16 bases between. The germline CDR1 and CDR2 sequences are SGHVS and FQNEAQ. The DNA of the CDR3 is TGTGCCAGCAGCTTTAGCAACCCAGGGACTTATGGCTACACCTTC. Amino acids: CASSFSNPGTYGYTF. The whole variable domain, remainder taken from reference TRBV7-8 and TRBJ1-2, is GAGVSQSPRYKVAKRGQDVALRCDPISGHVSLFWYQQALGQGPEFLTYFQNEAQLDKSGLPSDRFFAERPEGSVSTLKIQRTQQEDSAVYLCASSFSNPGTYGYTFGSGTRLTVV.

In its sample, this clonotype ranks as medium-sized. The rearrangement uses TRBV7-6 and TRBJ2-3; either TRBD1 or TRBD2 may fit D (5 bases each). Trimming left V 1 base short and J 10 bases short, with 12 bases between. Germline V CDR1 and CDR2: SGHVS, FNYEAQ. CDR3 length: 13 amino acids. The DNA of the CDR3 is TGTGCCAGCAGCTTAGGGGCCGGGGCTGCGCAGTATTTT. Its translation is CASSLGAGAAQYF.

This clonotype was counted between two and nine times. The chain carries TRBV2 and TRBJ1-1; maybe TRBD1 (6 bases). Trimming removed 0 bases at V and 2 bases at J, with 13 bases between. This CDR3 is built from 16 residues. Germline CDR1 and CDR2: SNHLY and FYNNEI. The CDR3 nucleotides read TGTGCCAGCAGTGAAGCGACAGGACTATTTAACACTGAAGCTTTCTTT. It translates to CASSEATGLFNTEAFF.

This clonotype showed up many times. J is TRBJ2-1 and V is TRBV14; TRBD2 matches 12 bases. This CDR3 has 17 residues. Trimming at V came to 5 bases and at J to 5 bases, leaving 10 bases not matched to a gene. Germline values: CDR1 SGHDN, CDR2 FVKESK. CDR3: CASSTTSGGSGNNEQFF. The DNA for the CDR3 is TGTGCCAGCAGCACGACTAGCGGGGGTAGTGGGAACAATGAGCAGTTCTTC. Together with reference TRBV14 and TRBJ2-1, the CDR3 gives the full variable domain: EAGVTQFPSHSVIEKGQTVTLRCDPISGHDNLYWYRRVMGKEIKFLLHFVKESKQDESGMPNNRFLAERTGGTYSTLKVQPAELEDSGVYFCASSTTSGGSGNNEQFFGPGTRLTVL.

The V and J genes are TRBV5-1 and TRBJ2-5; TRBD2 agrees at 13 bases. Germline CDR1 reads SGHRS; CDR2 reads YFSETQ. V was clipped by 0 bases and J by 2 bases; unmatched bases: 4. This CDR3 has 17 amino acids. The CDR3 DNA reads TGCGCCAGCAGCTTGGCTCCGGGACTAGCGGGACAAGAGACCCAGTACTTC. This codes for CASSLAPGLAGQETQYF.

The sample holds many counts of this clonotype. The chain combines TRBV9 with TRBJ1-1; a weak D match, TRBD1 (5 bases). The CDR3 runs 15 residues. V lost 3 bases and J lost 10, with 22 bases in between. In germline, CDR1 is SGDLS, CDR2 YYNGEE. The CDR3 DNA reads as TGTGCCAGCAGCGCTGAGAACCGGGGCGTGAGAGGAGCTTTCTTT. It specifies CASSAENRGVRGAFF.

There are many counts of this clonotype. The chain combines TRBV29-1 with TRBJ2-5, with 14 bases aligning to TRBD2. Germline V gene data show CDR1 as SQVTM and CDR2 as ANQGSEA. The junction had 8 bases not matched to a gene; V was cut back by 6 bases and J by 5 bases. CDR3 length: 15 residues. The CDR3 DNA follows: TGCAGCGTCACCGCGGGACTAGCGGGGGAGGAGACCCAGTACTTC. Protein: CSVTAGLAGEETQYF.

As for this clonotype: Relative to the germline gene, one junction end is altered; a read error may explain this. The rearrangement joins TRBV29-1 to TRBJ2-7; the D is unclear. This CDR3 comprises 13 residues. In germline, CDR1 is SQVTM, CDR2 ANQGSEA. CDR3 protein: CSVGGRQSSEQYF. CDR3 in DNA: TGCAGCGTTGGGGGAAGACAATCCTCCGAGCAGTACTTC.

This clonotype has at least ten counts. This chain connects TRBV7-3 to TRBJ2-5; D not certain. This CDR3 comprises 14 residues. CDR1 and CDR2 (germline): SGHTA, FQGTGA. Trimming left V 1 base short and J 4 bases short, with 10 bases between. The CDR3 is CASSLIGPPETQYF. For the CDR3, the DNA is TGTGCCAGCAGCTTAATCGGGCCCCCAGAGACCCAGTACTTC.

The genes are TRBV6-2 or TRBV6-3 and TRBJ2-5; D may be TRBD2 (6 bases). V shed 8 bases and J shed 3 bases, with 10 bases lying between them. Germline V gene sequence: CDR1 MNHEY, CDR2 SVGEGT. There are 12 residues in the CDR3. CDR3 sequence: CASSTREETQYF. In nucleotides, the CDR3 is TGTGCCAGCTCGACTAGAGAAGAGACCCAGTACTTC.

This clonotype was picked up many times. This chain uses TRBV7-6 with TRBJ2-5, with 10 positions matching TRBD1. The germline gives CDR1 SGHVS, CDR2 FNYEAQ. Trimming took 7 bases from V and 3 from J; bases not matched to a gene: 35. The CDR3 length is 24 residues. The CDR3 nucleotides are TGTGCCAGCACCAAGACGCCTCTTGATTTGACAGGGGGCGAGGGCAGCAAGTGGGAAGAGACCCAGTACTTC. Translated: CASTKTPLDLTGGEGSKWEETQYF.

Note on this clonotype: This clone may be a read error of a much larger clone one base away. This sequence joins TRBV6-2 or TRBV6-3 and TRBJ2-1, with D possibly matching TRBD1 (6 bases). The V gene's germline CDR1 is MNHEY and CDR2 SVGEGT. The CDR3 is made up of 15 amino acids. The CDR3 nucleotides read TGTGCCAGCAGTTACTCGAATTACAGGGTCAATGAGCAGTTATTC. Translating gives CASSYSNYRVNEQLF.